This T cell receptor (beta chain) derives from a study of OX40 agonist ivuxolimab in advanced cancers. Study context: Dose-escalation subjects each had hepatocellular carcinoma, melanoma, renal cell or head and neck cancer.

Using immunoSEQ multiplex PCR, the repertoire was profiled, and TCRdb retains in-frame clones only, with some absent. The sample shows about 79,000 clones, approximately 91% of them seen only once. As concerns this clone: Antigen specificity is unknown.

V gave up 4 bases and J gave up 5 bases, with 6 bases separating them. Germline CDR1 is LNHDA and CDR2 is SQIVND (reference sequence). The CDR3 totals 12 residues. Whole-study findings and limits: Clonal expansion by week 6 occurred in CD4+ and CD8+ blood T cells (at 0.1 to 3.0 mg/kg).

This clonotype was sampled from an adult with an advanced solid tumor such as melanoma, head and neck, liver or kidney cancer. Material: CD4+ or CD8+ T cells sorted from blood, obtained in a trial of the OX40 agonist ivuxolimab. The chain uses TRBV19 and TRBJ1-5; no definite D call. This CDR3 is CASSNLDQPQHF. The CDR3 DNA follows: TGTGCCAGTAGTAACCTGGATCAGCCCCAGCATTTT.